These 8 T cell receptor beta chains came from one sample sequenced in a study of OX40 agonist ivuxolimab in advanced cancers. Measured with immunoSEQ multiplex PCR; TCRdb has only the in-frame clones, and not every one. The sample holds some 82,000 clones; 85% to 95% are singletons and the top ten take 9.5% to 12%. The starting material was CD4+ or CD8+ T cells sorted from blood, obtained in a trial of the OX40 agonist ivuxolimab. The receptors come from an adult with an advanced solid tumor such as melanoma, head and neck, liver or kidney cancer.

A word on this clone: An end of the junction does not agree with germline; a read error may underlie this. The chain employs TRBV5-4 and TRBJ2-2, with no clear D. Per the germline V gene, CDR1 is SGHNT and CDR2 is YYREEE (reference sequence). The CDR3 covers 12 residues. CDR3 sequence (DNA): TGTGCCAGCACCTTGTACACCGGGGAGCTGTTTTTT. Amino acids: CASTLYTGELFF.

This clone has only a few counts. V usage is TRBV5-1 and J usage is TRBJ1-1, with unresolved D. Germline V gene data show CDR1 as SGHRS and CDR2 as YFSETQ. CDR3 length equals 15 residues. V was clipped by 7 bases and J by 4 bases, with 20 bases between them. This chain's CDR3 is CASGRWGSGSTEAFF. The CDR3 coding sequence is TGCGCCAGCGGACGGTGGGGTTCGGGGAGCACTGAAGCTTTCTTT.

CDR3 sequence reads: CASSWGSSGNEQFF. CDR3 DNA: TGTGCCAGCAGCTGGGGCAGCTCCGGGAATGAGCAGTTCTTC. This rearrangement joins TRBV7-9 to TRBJ2-1, with D possibly being TRBD1 (5 bases). Germline V gene lookup returns CDR1 SEHNR and CDR2 FQNEAQ (reference sequence). Trimming removed 4 bases from V and 7 bases from J, with 14 bases in between. This CDR3 is 14 amino acids long. The complete variable domain, with remaining parts taken from reference TRBV7-9 and TRBJ2-1, reads DTGVSQNPRHKITKRGQNVTFRCDPISEHNRLYWYRQTLGQGPEFLTYFQNEAQLEKSRLLSDRFSAERPKGSFSTLEIQRTEQGDSAMYLCASSWGSSGNEQFFGPGTRLTVL.

The chain recombines TRBV6-5 with TRBJ2-1, with 8 bases matching TRBD2. Per the germline V gene, CDR1 is MNHEY and CDR2 is SVGAGI. The CDR3 consists of 14 residues. The V gene end was trimmed by 2 bases and the J gene end by 8 bases; junction bases not matched to a gene: 5. This CDR3 reads CASSYPGLVYEQFF. Written as DNA, the CDR3 is TGTGCCAGCAGTTACCCGGGACTAGTGTATGAGCAGTTCTTC.

This clone appeared once. The DNA of the CDR3 is TGTGCCAGCAGCCGACTGACAGGGGTGTACGAGCAGTACTTC. It codes for CASSRLTGVYEQYF. The chain uses TRBV11-2 and TRBJ2-7; 8 bases match TRBD1. V lost 5 bases and J lost 4; bases outside the gene matches: 7. This CDR3 has 14 amino acids. In germline, CDR1 is SGHAT, CDR2 FQNNGV.

This rearrangement joins TRBV5-6 to TRBJ2-3; D unclear. Trimming pared 1 base from V and 6 bases from J, leaving 6 bases between. Germline V gives CDR1 SGHDT, CDR2 YYEEEE. CDR3 size: 12 residues. The CDR3 sequence: CASSLSRDTQYF. The CDR3 coding sequence is TGTGCCAGCAGCTTGTCCCGGGATACGCAGTATTTT.

This sequence joins TRBV15 and TRBJ1-5, with TRBD1 identical over 9 bases. The germline V gene has CDR1 LNHNV and CDR2 YYDKDF (reference sequence). CDR3 length equals 17 residues. The junction had 8 bases not matched to a gene; V was cut back by 0 bases and J by 5 bases. CDR3 DNA: TGTGCCACCAGCAGAGATCGTGGCACAGGGGGCCATCAGCCCCAGCATTTT. Translated: CATSRDRGTGGHQPQHF.

This clone was observed a single time. The chain combines TRBV4-3 with TRBJ2-7; possible D gene TRBD1, 5 bases. The CDR3 spans 15 residues. Trimming left V 1 base short and J 4 bases short, with 14 bases between. Germline CDR1 and CDR2: LGHNA and YSLEER. As DNA, the CDR3 is TGCGCCAGCAGCCAAGTTGAGGCAGGGTGGTACGAGCAGTACTTC. It translates to CASSQVEAGWYEQYF.